This TCR beta chain appears in the sequencing data of a study of CD8 T cells in ankylosing spondylitis (dated by TCRdb to about 2017). Regarding the study in general: T cell receptor beta repertoires were profiled in healthy donors and ankylosing spondylitis patients so that disease-linked TCR variants could be found. Samples of peripheral blood were taken, and for ankylosing spondylitis patients, synovial fluid was collected as well. The full study cohort was made up of 20 to 25 ankylosing spondylitis patients and 95 to 130 healthy donors.

V and J are trimmed by 2 bases and 1 base, and the gene matches miss 12 bases of the junction. The germline V gene (reference sequence) sets CDR1 to DFQATT and CDR2 to SNEGSKA. The CDR3 sequence holds 18 residues, the cysteine and phenylalanine included. Kept here is only the CDR3 DNA, which spans 54 bases and is read in frame from base 1. On the study overall, not on this receptor specifically: According to the report, matched synovial fluid samples from ankylosing spondylitis patients were significantly enriched for the disease-linked clones. The disease-linked clones had a CD8+ phenotype and were found at relatively low frequencies in peripheral blood. A TCR beta motif made up of several highly homologous amino acid variants appeared to be characteristic of blood from ankylosing spondylitis patients. Some of the motif variants had been reported before in the synovial fluid and blood of reactive arthritis patients, a finding that suggests common disease-initiation mechanisms.

The reads were generated on an Illumina HiSeq 2500. Quantitative 5'-RACE with molecular barcodes was the method used to prepare the TCR beta libraries. The paper's processing steps were these. A new computational method, built on a probabilistic model of VDJ rearrangement, was used to identify disease-linked TCR variants. The public reads were reprocessed in TCRdb via fastp at Q25 and MiXCR, keeping in-frame beta chains. When rows share a CDR3 protein, they turn into one entry using the most common DNA and genes. TCRdb, not the original authors, processed these V and J calls. Recorded for this sample are some 140,000 distinct CDR3 sequences; about 8% of them occurred a single time. The top ten hold approximately 7% of the sample. Synovial fluid samples and blood samples obtained from the same ankylosing spondylitis patients were matched. There are many counts of this clonotype. Which antigen it targets is not known. The sample holds no much larger clone one base away, and base qualities are not on file.

The sequence derives from a male donor with ankylosing spondylitis. The rearranged segments are TRBV20-1 and TRBJ2-4; 9 bases in the middle match TRBD2. The specimen was synovial fluid, either unsorted or a sorted T cell fraction (not recorded which). The sequenced DNA is TGCAGTGCTAGAATGGGCGGGGGGGCGGTCGATGCCAAAAACATTCAGTACTTC. The encoded protein is CSARMGGGAVDAKNIQYF.